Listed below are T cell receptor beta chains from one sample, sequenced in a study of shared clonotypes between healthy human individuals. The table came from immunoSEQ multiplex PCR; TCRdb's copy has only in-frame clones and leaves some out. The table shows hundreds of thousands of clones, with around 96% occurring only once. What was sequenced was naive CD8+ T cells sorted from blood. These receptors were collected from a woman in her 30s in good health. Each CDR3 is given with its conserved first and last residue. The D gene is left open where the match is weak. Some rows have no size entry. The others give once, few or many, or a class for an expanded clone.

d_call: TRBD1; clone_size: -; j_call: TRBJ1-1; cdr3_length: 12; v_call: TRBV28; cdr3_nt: TGTGCCAGCAGTTTAAGACAGGGTGTAGCTTTCTTT; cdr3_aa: CASSLRQGVAFF
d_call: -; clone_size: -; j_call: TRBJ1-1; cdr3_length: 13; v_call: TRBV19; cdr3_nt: TGTGCCAGTAGTATAGATGACGAGACTGAAGCTTTCTTT; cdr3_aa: CASSIDDETEAFF
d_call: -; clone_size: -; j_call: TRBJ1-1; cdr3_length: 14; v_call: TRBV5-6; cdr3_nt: TGTGCCAGCAGCTTGGCGGGGGCCGGCACTGAAGCTTTCTTT; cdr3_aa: CASSLAGAGTEAFF
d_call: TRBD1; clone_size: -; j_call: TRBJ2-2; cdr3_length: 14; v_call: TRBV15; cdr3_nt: TGTGCCACCAGCTCATTAGACAGGGGAGGGGAGCTGTTTTTT; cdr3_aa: CATSSLDRGGELFF
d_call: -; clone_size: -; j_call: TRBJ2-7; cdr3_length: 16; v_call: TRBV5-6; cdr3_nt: TGTGCCAGCAGCTTGTCTCAGGGACGGAGCTCCTACGAGCAGTACTTC; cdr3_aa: CASSLSQGRSSYEQYF
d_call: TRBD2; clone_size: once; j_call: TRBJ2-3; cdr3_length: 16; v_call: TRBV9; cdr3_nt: TGTGCCAGCAGCGCACGACTAGCCGATAGCACAGATACGCAGTATTTT; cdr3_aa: CASSARLADSTDTQYF
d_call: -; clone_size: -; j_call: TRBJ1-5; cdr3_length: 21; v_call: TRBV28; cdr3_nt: TGTGCCAGCAGTTCCCTACCCTACACGGGCGACCAGTTAAATAGCAATCAGCCCCAGCATTTT; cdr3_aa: CASSSLPYTGDQLNSNQPQHF
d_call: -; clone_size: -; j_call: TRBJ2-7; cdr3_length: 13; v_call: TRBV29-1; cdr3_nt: TGCAGCGTTGCTCCGAGGGGGTCTGACGAGCAGTACTTC; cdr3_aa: CSVAPRGSDEQYF
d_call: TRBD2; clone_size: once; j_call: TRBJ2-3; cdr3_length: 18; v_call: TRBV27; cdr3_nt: TGTGCCAGCATCCCCTTGAGCGGGAGGGCCCTTCAAACAGATACGCAGTATTTT; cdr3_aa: CASIPLSGRALQTDTQYF
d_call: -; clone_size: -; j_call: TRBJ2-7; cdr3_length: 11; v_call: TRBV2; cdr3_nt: TGTGCCAGCAGGCTCTTCCACGAGCAGTACTTC; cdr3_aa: CASRLFHEQYF
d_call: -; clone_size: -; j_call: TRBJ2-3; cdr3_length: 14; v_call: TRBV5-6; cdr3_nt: TGTGCCAGCAGCCTACAGAGTTTCACAGATACGCAGTATTTT; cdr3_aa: CASSLQSFTDTQYF
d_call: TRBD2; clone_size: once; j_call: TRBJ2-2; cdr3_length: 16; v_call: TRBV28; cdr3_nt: TGTGCCAGCAGACAATCTAGCGGGATTGTTGCCGGGGAGCTGTTTTTT; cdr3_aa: CASRQSSGIVAGELFF
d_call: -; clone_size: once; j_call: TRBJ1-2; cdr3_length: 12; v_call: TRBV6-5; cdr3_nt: TGTGCCAGCGGAAGAGGACCCTATGGCTACACCTTC; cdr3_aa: CASGRGPYGYTF
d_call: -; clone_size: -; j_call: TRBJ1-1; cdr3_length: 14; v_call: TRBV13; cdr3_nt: TGTGCCAGCAGCCCCCAGGGCCCCCACACTGAAGCTTTCTTT; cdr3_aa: CASSPQGPHTEAFF
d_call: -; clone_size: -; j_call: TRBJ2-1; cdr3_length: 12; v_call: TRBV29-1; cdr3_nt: TGCAGCGTTAACCATGGCCGCAATGAGCAGTTCTTC; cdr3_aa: CSVNHGRNEQFF
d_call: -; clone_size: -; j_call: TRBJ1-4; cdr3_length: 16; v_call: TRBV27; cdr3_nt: TGTGCCAGCAGTCCCAGACAGACAGGTTTAAATGAAAAACTGTTTTTT; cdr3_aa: CASSPRQTGLNEKLFF
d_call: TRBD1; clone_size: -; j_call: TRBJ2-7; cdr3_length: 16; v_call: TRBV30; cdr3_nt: TGTGCCTGGAGCGCCCGGAGGACAGGGGGCTCCTACGAGCAGTACTTC; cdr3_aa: CAWSARRTGGSYEQYF
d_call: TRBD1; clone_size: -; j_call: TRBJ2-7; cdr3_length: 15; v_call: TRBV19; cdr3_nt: TGTGCCAGTAGTGCGGGACAGGGGATGGACTACGAGCAGTACTTC; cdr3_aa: CASSAGQGMDYEQYF
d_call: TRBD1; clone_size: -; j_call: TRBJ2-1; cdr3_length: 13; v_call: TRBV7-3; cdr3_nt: TGTGCCAGCAGCTCCAGACAGGGGAATGAGCAGTTCTTC; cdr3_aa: CASSSRQGNEQFF
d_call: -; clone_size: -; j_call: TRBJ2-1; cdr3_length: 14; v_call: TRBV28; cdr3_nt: TGTGCCAGCAGTTTTGGAACTAGAGGGAATGAGCAGTTCTTC; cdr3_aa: CASSFGTRGNEQFF
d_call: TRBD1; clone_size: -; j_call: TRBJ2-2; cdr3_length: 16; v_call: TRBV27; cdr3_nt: TGTGCCAGCAGTCCCAGCCAGGGGGACAACACCGGGGAGCTGTTTTTT; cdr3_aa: CASSPSQGDNTGELFF
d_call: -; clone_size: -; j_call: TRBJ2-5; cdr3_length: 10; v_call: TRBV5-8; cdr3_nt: TGTGCCACCCGAGGGGAGACCCAGTACTTC; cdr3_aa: CATRGETQYF
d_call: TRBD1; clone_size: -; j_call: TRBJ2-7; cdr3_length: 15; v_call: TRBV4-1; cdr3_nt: TGCGCCAGCAGCCAAGGTCGGACAGGGGGATACGAGCAGTACTTC; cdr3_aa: CASSQGRTGGYEQYF
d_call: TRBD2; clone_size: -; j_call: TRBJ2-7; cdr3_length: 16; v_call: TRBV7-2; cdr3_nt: TGTGCCAGCAGCTTAGAGACGCTAGCGGGAAACTACGAGCAGTACTTC; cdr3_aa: CASSLETLAGNYEQYF
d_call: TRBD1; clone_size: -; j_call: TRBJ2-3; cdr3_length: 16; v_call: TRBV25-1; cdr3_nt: TGTGCCAGCAGTGCACCCGGGACAGGGCATCTAGATACGCAGTATTTT; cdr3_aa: CASSAPGTGHLDTQYF
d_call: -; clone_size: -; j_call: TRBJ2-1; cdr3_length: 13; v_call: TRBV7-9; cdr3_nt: TGTGCCAGCAGCTTAGCGTTAACGGATGAGCAGTTCTTC; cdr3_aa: CASSLALTDEQFF
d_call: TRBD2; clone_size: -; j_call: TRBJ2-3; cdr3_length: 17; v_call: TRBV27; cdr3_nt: TGTGCCAGCAGTTTGTCAATGGGACTAGCGGGAGCAGATACGCAGTATTTT; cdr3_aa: CASSLSMGLAGADTQYF
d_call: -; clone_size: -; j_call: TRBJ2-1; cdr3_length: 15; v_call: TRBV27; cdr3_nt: TGTGCCAGCAGTTTGGTTATCGGAGCCTACAATGAGCAGTTCTTC; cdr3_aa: CASSLVIGAYNEQFF
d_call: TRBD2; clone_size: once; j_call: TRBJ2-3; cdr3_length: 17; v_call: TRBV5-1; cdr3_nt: TGCGCCAGCAGCTTGGGTTGGACTAGCGGCACCACAGATACGCAGTATTTT; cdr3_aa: CASSLGWTSGTTDTQYF